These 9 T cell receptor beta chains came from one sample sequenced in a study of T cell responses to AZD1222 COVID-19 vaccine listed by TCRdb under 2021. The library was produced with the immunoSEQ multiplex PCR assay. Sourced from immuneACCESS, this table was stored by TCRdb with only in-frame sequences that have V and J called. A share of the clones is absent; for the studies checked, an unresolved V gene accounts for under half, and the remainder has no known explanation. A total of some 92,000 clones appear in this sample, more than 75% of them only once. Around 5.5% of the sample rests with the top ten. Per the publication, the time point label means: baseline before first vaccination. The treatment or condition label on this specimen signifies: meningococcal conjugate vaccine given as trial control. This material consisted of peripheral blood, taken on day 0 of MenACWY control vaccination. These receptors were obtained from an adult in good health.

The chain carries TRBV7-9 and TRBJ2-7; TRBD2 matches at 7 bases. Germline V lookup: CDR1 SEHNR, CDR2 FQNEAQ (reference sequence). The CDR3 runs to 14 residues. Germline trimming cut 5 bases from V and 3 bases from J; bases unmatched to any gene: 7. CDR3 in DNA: TGTGCCAGCAGCCCCCCTGGACTAGGCTACGAGCAGTACTTC. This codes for CASSPPGLGYEQYF.

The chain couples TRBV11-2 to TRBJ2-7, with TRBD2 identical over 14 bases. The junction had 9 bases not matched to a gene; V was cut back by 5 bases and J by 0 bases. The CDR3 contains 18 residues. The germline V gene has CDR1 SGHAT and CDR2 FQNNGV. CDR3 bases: TGTGCCAGCAGCCCGGGACTAGCGGGGGAAAAGTCCTCCTACGAGCAGTACTTC. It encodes CASSPGLAGEKSSYEQYF.

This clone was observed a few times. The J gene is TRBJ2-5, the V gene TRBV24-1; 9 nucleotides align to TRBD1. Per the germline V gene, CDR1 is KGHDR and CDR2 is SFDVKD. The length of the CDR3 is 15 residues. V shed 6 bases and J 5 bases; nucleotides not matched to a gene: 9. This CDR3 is CATSRGGDRAETQYF. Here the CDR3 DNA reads TGTGCCACCAGTCGTGGTGGGGACAGGGCTGAGACCCAGTACTTC.

CDR3 sequence reads: CASSPKSFGELFF. The CDR3 DNA sequence: TGTGCCAGCTCACCAAAATCGTTCGGGGAGCTGTTTTTT. The chain carries TRBV18 and TRBJ2-2; D remains unclear. Germline lookup yields CDR1 KGHSH and CDR2 LQKENI. CDR3 length: 13 residues. V dropped 2 bases and J dropped 7 bases, with 8 bases sitting between them. The full variable domain, its missing parts supplied by reference TRBV18 and TRBJ2-2, is NAGVMQNPRHLVRRRGQEARLRCSPMKGHSHVYWYRQLPEEGLKFMVYLQKENIIDESGMPKERFSAEFPKEGPSILRIQQVVRGDSAAYFCASSPKSFGELFFGEGSRLTVL.

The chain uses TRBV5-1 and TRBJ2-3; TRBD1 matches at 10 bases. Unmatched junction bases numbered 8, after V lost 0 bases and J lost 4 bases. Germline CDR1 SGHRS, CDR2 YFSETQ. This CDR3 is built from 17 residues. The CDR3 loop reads CASSLATGTGASDTQYF. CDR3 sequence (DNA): TGCGCCAGCAGCTTGGCTACCGGGACAGGGGCATCAGATACGCAGTATTTT.

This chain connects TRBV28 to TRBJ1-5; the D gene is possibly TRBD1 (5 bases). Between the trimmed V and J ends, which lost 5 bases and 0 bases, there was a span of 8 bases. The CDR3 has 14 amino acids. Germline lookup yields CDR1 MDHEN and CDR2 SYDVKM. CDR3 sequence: CASSRGNSNQPQHF. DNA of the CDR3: TGTGCCAGCAGTCGGGGCAATAGCAATCAGCCCCAGCATTTT.

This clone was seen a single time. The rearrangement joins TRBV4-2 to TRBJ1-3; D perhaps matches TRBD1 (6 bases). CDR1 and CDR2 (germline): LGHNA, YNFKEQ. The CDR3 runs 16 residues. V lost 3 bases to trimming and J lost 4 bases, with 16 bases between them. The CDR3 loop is CASSQTRQVSGNTIYF. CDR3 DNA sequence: TGTGCCAGCAGCCAGACCAGACAGGTCTCCGGAAACACCATATATTTT.

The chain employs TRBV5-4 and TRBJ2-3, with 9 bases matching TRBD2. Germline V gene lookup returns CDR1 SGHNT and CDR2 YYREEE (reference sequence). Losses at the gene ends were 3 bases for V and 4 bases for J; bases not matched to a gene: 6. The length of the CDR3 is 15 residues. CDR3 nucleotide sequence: TGTGCCAGCAGCTCGCCGGGACTAGCCGCAGATACGCAGTATTTT. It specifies CASSSPGLAADTQYF.

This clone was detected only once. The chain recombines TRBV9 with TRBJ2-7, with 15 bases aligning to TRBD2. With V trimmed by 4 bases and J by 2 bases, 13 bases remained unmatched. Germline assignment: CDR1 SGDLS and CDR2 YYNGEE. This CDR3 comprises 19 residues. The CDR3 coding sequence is TGTGCCAGCAGCACCCATCCCGTGGGACTAGCGGGAGGTACCTACGAGCAGTACTTC. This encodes CASSTHPVGLAGGTYEQYF.